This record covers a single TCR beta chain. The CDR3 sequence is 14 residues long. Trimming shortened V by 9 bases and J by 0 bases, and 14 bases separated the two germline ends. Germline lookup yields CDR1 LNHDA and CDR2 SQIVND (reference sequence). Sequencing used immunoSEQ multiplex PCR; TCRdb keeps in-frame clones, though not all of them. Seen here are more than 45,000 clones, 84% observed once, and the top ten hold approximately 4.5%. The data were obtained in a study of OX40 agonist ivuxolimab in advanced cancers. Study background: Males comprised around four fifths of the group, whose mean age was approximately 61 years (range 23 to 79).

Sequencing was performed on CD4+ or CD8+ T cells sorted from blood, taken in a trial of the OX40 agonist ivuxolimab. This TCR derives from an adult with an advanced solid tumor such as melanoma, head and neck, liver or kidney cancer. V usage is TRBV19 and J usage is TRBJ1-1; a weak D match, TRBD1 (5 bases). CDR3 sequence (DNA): TGTGCCAGCACCCCGGGACCGCTGAACACTGAAGCTTTCTTT. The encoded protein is CASTPGPLNTEAFF.